Presented here are 10 T cell receptor beta chains from one specimen sequenced in a study of T cell repertoires in cytomegalovirus infection. These receptors lack a known antigen. TCRdb re-analysed the reads in MiXCR, keeping a single row per CDR3 protein. Of 750,000 to 900,000 distinct CDR3 sequences listed, 25% to 35% are singletons. The sequencing used cultured CD8+ T cells from PBMCs, collected from culture after CMV antigen stimulation. These receptors were obtained from a human donor in good health (CMV status not recorded). Some clones in this sample may be carry-over from other donors' samples.

The table lists this clonotype with many counts. V is TRBV2 and J is TRBJ2-3, with D possibly TRBD2 on 5 matching bases. The CDR3 is made up of 15 amino acids. Germline CDR1 is SNHLY and CDR2 is FYNNEI. V shed 4 bases and J shed 5 bases, with 16 bases lying between them. Here the CDR3 DNA reads TGTGCCAGCAGTGGTCGTAGAGGGATTATAGATACGCAGTATTTT. It translates to CASSGRRGIIDTQYF.

This clonotype occurred a few times. This rearrangement joins TRBV7-2 to TRBJ2-3; 7 bases match TRBD2. CDR1 and CDR2 from the germline V gene are SGHTA and FQGNSA. CDR3 length: 14 amino acids. With V trimmed by 7 bases and J by 6 bases, 10 bases remained unmatched. This chain's CDR3 is CASTRTSGGDTQYF. The CDR3 bases are TGTGCCAGCACCAGGACTAGTGGAGGGGATACGCAGTATTTT.

The genes are TRBV10-3 and TRBJ1-1; D is ambiguous. This CDR3 is 12 amino acids long. In germline, CDR1 is ENHRY, CDR2 SYGVKD. Trimming stripped 9 bases from V and 1 base from J, with 9 bases between. The CDR3 nucleotides are TGTGCCATATGGGAGAAGAACACTGAAGCTTTCTTT. This gives the protein CAIWEKNTEAFF.

The chain links TRBV4-3 to TRBJ2-7; 10 bases map to TRBD1. Germline values: CDR1 LGHNA, CDR2 YSLEER. The V gene end was trimmed by 0 bases and the J gene end by 7 bases; junction bases not matched to a gene: 21. CDR3 length: 20 residues. The CDR3 bases are TGCGCCAGCAGCCAAGATGCGCACCCCTTCCGGGACAGGGGAGTGGGGGAGCAGTACGTC. Protein: CASSQDAHPFRDRGVGEQYV.

The table lists this clonotype with many counts. The rearrangement joins TRBV7-2 to TRBJ1-2, with a tentative D call TRBD1 (5 bases). V was trimmed by 1 base and J by 7 bases, leaving 13 bases between them. The V gene's germline CDR1 is SGHTA and CDR2 FQGNSA. The CDR3 runs to 14 residues. CDR3 loop: CASSLVAGYSGYTF. The DNA of the CDR3 is TGTGCCAGCAGCTTAGTTGCAGGGTATAGTGGCTACACCTTC.

This clonotype was observed a handful of times. The J gene is TRBJ2-5, the V gene TRBV2; 9 nucleotides agree with TRBD1. Germline V gene data show CDR1 as SNHLY and CDR2 as FYNNEI. The trim removed 6 bases at V and 2 bases at J, leaving 13 bases unmatched. This CDR3 is built from 17 residues. Here the CDR3 DNA reads TGTGCCAGCAGGGGGACAGGGTCACGTAGGGGGCAAGAGACCCAGTACTTC. It specifies CASRGTGSRRGQETQYF.

This chain links TRBV7-8 with TRBJ1-4, with TRBD1 as a possible D gene (5 bases). Germline V gene sequence: CDR1 SGHVS, CDR2 FQNEAQ. Trimming took 5 bases from V and 7 from J, leaving 14 bases between them. The CDR3 sequence is 14 residues long. The chain's CDR3 is CASSPLGDGEKLFF. For the CDR3, the DNA is TGTGCCAGCAGCCCCCTAGGGGACGGTGAAAAACTGTTTTTT.

Comment on this clonotype: Given a much more abundant clone one base away, this may be a read error. This rearrangement joins TRBV12-3 or TRBV12-4 to TRBJ1-1, with 7 bases identical to TRBD1. The V segment lost 4 bases and the J segment 0 bases; nucleotides outside the gene matches: 2. The CDR3 covers 14 residues. In DNA form, the CDR3 reads TGTGCCAGCAGTTGGGACAGCATGAACACTGAAGCTTTCTTT. Translation gives CASSWDSMNTEAFF.

This chain connects TRBV20-1 to TRBJ2-2; possibly TRBD2 for D (7 bases). Trimming took off 0 bases at V and 4 bases at J, with 24 bases between the two ends. CDR1 and CDR2 (germline): DFQATT, SNEGSKA (reference sequence). The CDR3 extends over 19 amino acids. The CDR3 nucleotides are TGCAGTGCTAGAGACCCCGAGGGGGGGGCCCGAGCGGGCACCGGGGAGCTGTTTTTT. Protein sequence: CSARDPEGGARAGTGELFF.

The genes are TRBV7-9 and TRBJ1-1; 7 positions match TRBD1. The germline V gene encodes CDR1 SEHNR and CDR2 FQNEAQ (reference sequence). V lost 4 bases and J lost 5; bases outside the gene matches: 10. This CDR3 is 15 amino acids long. The CDR3 loop is CASSSNRGLGTEAFF. DNA of the CDR3: TGTGCCAGCAGCTCCAACAGGGGCCTTGGAACTGAAGCTTTCTTT.